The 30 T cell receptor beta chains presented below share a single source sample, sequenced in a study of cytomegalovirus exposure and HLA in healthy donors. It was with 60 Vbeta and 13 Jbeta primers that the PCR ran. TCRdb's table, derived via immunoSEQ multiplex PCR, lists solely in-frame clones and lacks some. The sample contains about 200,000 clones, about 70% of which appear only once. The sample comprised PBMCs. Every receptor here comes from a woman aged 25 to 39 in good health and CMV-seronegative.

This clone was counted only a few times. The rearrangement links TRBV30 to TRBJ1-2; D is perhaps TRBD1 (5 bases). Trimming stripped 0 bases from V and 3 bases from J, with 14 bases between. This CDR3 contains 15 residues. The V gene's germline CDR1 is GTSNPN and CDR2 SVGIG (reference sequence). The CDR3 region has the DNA TGTGCCTGGAGTGTATCTACCCTCAGGGACTATGGCTACACCTTC. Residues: CAWSVSTLRDYGYTF.

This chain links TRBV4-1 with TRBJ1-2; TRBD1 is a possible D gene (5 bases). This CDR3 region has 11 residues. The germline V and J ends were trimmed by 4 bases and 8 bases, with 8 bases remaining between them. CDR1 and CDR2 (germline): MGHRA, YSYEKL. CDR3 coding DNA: TGCGCCAGCAGCCTGGGGGGGGGCTACACCTTC. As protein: CASSLGGGYTF.

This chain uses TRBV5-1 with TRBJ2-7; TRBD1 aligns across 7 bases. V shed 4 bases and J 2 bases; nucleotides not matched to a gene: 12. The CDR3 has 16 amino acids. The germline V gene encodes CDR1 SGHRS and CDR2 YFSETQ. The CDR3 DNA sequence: TGCGCCAGCAGCCCATTACAGGGGCCGGCGACCTACGAGCAGTACTTC. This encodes CASSPLQGPATYEQYF.

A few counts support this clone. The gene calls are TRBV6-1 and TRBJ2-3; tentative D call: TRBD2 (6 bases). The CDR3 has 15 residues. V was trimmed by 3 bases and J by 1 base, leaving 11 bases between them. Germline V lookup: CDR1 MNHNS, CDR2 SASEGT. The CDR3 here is CASSEEGIGTDTQYF. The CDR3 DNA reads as TGTGCCAGCAGTGAGGAGGGGATAGGCACAGATACGCAGTATTTT.

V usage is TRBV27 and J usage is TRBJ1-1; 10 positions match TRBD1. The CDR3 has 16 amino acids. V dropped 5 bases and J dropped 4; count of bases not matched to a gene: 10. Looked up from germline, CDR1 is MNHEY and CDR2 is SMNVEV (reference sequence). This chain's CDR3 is CASSMTGGASFTEAFF. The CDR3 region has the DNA TGTGCCAGCAGTATGACAGGGGGCGCTTCTTTCACTGAAGCTTTCTTT.

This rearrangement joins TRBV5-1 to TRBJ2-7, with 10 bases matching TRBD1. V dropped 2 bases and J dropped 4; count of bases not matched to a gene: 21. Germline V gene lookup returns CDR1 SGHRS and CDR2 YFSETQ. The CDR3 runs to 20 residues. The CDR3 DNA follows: TGCGCCAGCAGCTTTTCGGCCTTGGTCCGACAGGGGGCATCAACTTACGAGCAGTACTTC. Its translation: CASSFSALVRQGASTYEQYF.

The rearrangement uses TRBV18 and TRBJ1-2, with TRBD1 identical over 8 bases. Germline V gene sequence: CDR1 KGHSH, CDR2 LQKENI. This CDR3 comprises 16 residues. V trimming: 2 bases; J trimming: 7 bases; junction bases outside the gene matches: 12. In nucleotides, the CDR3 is TGTGCCAGCTCACCAGGATCCGCAGGGGGCGCATCTGGCTACACCTTC. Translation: CASSPGSAGGASGYTF. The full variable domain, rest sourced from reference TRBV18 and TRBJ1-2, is NAGVMQNPRHLVRRRGQEARLRCSPMKGHSHVYWYRQLPEEGLKFMVYLQKENIIDESGMPKERFSAEFPKEGPSILRIQQVVRGDSAAYFCASSPGSAGGASGYTFGSGTRLTVV.

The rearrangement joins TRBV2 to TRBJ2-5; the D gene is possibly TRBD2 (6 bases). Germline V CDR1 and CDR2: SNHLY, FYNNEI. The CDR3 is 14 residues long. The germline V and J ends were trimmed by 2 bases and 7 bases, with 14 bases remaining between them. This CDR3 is CASSEPPNGGTQYF. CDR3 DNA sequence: TGTGCCAGCAGTGAACCACCCAACGGGGGGACCCAGTACTTC.

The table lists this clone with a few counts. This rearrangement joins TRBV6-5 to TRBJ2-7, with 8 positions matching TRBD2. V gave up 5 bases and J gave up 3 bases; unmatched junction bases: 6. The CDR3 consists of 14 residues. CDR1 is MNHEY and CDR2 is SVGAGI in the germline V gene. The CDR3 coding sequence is TGTGCCAGCAGTCGGTACGGGAGGGACTACGAGCAGTACTTC. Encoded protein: CASSRYGRDYEQYF.

CDR3 sequence reads: CASSPPRRTSGGVGEQFF. The DNA of the CDR3 is TGTGCCAGCAGCCCTCCCCGTCGGACTAGCGGGGGGGTAGGTGAGCAGTTCTTC. The rearrangement joins TRBV7-8 to TRBJ2-1, with 15 bases aligning to TRBD2. The germline V gene has CDR1 SGHVS and CDR2 FQNEAQ. The CDR3 covers 18 residues. V was pared by 5 bases and J by 9 bases, with 14 bases of the junction left unmatched.

CDR3 in DNA: TGCGCCAGCAGCCAAGATCAGGCTAGCGGGGGGGCGAGCTCCTACAATGAGCAGTTCTTC. It codes for CASSQDQASGGASSYNEQFF. The chain has TRBV4-1 and TRBJ2-1, with 12 positions matching TRBD2. V gave up 0 bases and J gave up 0 bases; unmatched junction bases: 9. This CDR3 spans 20 amino acids. CDR1 is MGHRA and CDR2 is YSYEKL in the germline V gene.

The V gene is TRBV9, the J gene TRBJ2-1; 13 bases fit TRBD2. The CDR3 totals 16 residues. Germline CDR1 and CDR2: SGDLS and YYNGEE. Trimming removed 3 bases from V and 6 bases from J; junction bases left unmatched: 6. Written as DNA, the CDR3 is TGTGCCAGCAGCGCCCGAGGACTAGCGGGAGTCAATGAGCAGTTCTTC. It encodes CASSARGLAGVNEQFF.

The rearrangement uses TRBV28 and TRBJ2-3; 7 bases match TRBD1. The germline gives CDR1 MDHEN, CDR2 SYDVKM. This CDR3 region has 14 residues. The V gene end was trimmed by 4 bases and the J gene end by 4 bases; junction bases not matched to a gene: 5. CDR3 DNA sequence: TGTGCCAGCAGTTCGACAGGGCGACCAGATACGCAGTATTTT. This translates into CASSSTGRPDTQYF.

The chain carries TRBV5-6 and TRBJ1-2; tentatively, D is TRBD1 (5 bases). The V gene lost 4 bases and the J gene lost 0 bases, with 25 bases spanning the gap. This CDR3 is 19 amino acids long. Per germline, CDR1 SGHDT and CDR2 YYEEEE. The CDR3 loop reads CASSATVIKMELSNYGYTF. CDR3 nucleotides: TGTGCCAGCAGCGCGACAGTAATCAAAATGGAACTTTCTAACTATGGCTACACCTTC.

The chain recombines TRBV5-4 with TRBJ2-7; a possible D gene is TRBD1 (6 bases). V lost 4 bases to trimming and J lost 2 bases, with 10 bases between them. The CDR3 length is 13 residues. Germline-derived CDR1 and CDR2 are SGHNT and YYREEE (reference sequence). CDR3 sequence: CASSHEGAYEQYF. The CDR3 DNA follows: TGTGCCAGCAGCCACGAGGGGGCCTACGAGCAGTACTTC.

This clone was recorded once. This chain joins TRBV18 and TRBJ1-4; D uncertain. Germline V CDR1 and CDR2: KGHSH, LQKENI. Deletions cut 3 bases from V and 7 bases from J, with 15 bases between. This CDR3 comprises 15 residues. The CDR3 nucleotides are TGTGCCAGCTCACCGTCGACTAGAGTCGGTGAAAAACTGTTTTTT. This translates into CASSPSTRVGEKLFF.

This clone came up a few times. The CDR3 protein is CASTSQGLGTEAFF. In DNA form, the CDR3 reads TGTGCCAGCACCTCGCAGGGGTTAGGCACTGAAGCTTTCTTT. The chain employs TRBV6-5 and TRBJ1-1, with D perhaps matching TRBD1 (6 bases). Germline CDR1 reads MNHEY; CDR2 reads SVGAGI. Trimming took 7 bases from V and 4 from J, leaving 16 bases between them. The CDR3 loop spans 14 amino acids.

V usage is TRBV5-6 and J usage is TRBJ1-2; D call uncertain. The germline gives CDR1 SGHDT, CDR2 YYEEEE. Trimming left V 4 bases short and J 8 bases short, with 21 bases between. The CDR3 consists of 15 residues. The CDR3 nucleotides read TGTGCCAGCAGCACGTCAACTTCTGAACGGTCGGGCTACACCTTC. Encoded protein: CASSTSTSERSGYTF.

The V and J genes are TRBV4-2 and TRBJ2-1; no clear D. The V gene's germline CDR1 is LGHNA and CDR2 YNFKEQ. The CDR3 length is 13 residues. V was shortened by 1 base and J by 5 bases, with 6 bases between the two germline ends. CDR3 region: CASSQVENNEQFF. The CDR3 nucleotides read TGTGCCAGCAGCCAAGTCGAGAACAATGAGCAGTTCTTC.

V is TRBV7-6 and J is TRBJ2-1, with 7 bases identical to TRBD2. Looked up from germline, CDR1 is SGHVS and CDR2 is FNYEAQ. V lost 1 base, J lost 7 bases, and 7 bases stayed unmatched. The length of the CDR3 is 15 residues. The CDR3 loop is CASSLGGGLDNEQFF. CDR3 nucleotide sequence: TGTGCCAGCAGCTTAGGCGGGGGACTCGATAATGAGCAGTTCTTC.

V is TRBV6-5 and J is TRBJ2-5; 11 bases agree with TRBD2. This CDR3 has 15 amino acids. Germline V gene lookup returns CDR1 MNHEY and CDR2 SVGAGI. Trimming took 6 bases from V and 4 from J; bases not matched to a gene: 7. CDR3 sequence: CASSYTSGSSETQYF. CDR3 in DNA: TGTGCCAGCAGCTATACTAGCGGGAGCTCAGAGACCCAGTACTTC.

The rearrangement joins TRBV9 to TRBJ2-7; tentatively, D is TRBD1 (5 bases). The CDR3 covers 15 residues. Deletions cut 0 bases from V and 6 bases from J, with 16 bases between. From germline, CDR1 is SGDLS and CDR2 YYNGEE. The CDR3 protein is CASSVEGRVRSEQYF. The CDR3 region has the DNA TGTGCCAGCAGCGTAGAAGGCAGGGTACGATCCGAGCAGTACTTC.

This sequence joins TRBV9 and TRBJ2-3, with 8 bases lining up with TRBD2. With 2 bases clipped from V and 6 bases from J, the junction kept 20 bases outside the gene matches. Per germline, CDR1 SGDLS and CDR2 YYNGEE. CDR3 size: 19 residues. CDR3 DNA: TGTGCCAGCAGCGTCTTCTCCCGTTTAGCGGGATCCCCGCAGGATACGCAGTATTTT. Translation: CASSVFSRLAGSPQDTQYF.

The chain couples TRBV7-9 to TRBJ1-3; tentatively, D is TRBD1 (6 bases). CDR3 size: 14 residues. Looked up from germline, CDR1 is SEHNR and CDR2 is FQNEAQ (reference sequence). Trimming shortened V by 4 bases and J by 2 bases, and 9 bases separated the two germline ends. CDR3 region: CASSYTGPGNTIYF. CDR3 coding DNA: TGTGCCAGCAGCTATACAGGGCCTGGAAACACCATATATTTT.

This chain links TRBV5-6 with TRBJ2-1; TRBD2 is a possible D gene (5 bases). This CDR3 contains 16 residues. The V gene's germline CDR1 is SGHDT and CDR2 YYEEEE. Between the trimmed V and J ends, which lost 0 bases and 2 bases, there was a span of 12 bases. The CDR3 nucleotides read TGTGCCAGCAGCTTGGCGGTTAGCGTAGCCTACAATGAGCAGTTCTTC. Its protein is CASSLAVSVAYNEQFF.

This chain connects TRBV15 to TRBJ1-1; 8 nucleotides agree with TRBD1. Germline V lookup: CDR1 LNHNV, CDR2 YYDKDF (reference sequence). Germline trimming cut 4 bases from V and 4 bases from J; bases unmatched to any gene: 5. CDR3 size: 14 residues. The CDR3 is CATSTTGAGTEAFF. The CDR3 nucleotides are TGTGCCACCAGCACGACAGGGGCGGGCACTGAAGCTTTCTTT. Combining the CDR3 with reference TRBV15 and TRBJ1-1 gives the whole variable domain DAMVIQNPRYQVTQFGKPVTLSCSQTLNHNVMYWYQQKSSQAPKLLFHYYDKDFNNEADTPDNFQSRRPNTSFCFLDIRSPGLGDTAMYLCATSTTGAGTEAFFGQGTRLTVV.

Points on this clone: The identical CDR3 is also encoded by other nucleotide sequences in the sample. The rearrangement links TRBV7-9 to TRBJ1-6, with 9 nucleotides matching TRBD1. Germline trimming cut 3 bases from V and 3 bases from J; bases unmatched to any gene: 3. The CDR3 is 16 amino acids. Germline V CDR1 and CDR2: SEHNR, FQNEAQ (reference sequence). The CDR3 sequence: CASSLGQGFYNSPLHF. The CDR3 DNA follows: TGTGCCAGCAGCTTGGGACAGGGATTCTATAATTCACCCCTCCACTTT.

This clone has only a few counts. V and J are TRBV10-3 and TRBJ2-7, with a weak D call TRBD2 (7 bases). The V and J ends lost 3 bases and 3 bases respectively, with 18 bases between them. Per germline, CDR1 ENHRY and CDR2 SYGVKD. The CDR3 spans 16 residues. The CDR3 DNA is TGTGCCATCAGTGACCCGGGGAGGGGGTACAGCTACGAGCAGTACTTC. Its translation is CAISDPGRGYSYEQYF.

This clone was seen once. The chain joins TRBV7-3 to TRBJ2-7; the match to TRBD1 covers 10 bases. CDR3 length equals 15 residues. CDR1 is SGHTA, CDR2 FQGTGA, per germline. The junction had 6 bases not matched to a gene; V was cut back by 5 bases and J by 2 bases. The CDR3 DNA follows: TGTGCCAGCAGCCGGGGGGGGACAGGGGCCTACGAGCAGTACTTC. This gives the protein CASSRGGTGAYEQYF. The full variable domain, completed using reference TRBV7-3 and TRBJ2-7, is GAGVSQTPSNKVTEKGKYVELRCDPISGHTALYWYRQSLGQGPEFLIYFQGTGAADDSGLPNDRFFAVRPEGSVSTLKIQRTERGDSAVYLCASSRGGTGAYEQYFGPGTRLTVT.

CDR3 loop: CASVGQGIYNSPLHF. The CDR3 DNA reads as TGTGCCAGCGTAGGACAGGGGATCTATAATTCACCCCTCCACTTT. V usage is TRBV6-1 and J usage is TRBJ1-6; 9 nucleotides line up with TRBD1. Germline trimming cut 8 bases from V and 3 bases from J; bases unmatched to any gene: 5. This CDR3 comprises 15 residues. The germline V gene has CDR1 MNHNS and CDR2 SASEGT.